This T cell receptor (beta chain) was identified in a study of cytomegalovirus exposure and HLA in healthy donors. Study-wide points: Listed as cytomegalovirus-associated were 150 or so TCR beta chains. Later analysis demonstrated an association between a missense DCLRE1C variant and TCR beta V- and J-gene trimming. When analyzed later, the rates of TCR association showed variation by HLA locus, with DRB1 the most and HLA-C the fewest.

On this clone: Its target is not known.

PCR primers comprised 60 Vbeta and 13 Jbeta primers. Method: immunoSEQ multiplex PCR; TCRdb's copy keeps in-frame clones and lacks some. This table holds 130,000 or so clones, over 70% found once. CDR3 length: 14 residues. The V end lost 3 bases, the J end lost 8 bases, and 13 bases lay between the germline ends. CDR1 and CDR2 from the germline V gene are MNHEY and SMNVEV (reference sequence). This clonotype originated in a woman aged 40 to 50 in good health and CMV-seropositive. What was sequenced was PBMCs. The chain combines TRBV27 with TRBJ1-4; weak D call: TRBD1 (6 bases). CDR3 amino acids: CASSFMGAGEKLFF. The CDR3 DNA sequence: TGTGCCAGCAGTTTCATGGGGGCCGGAGAAAAACTGTTTTTT.